These 2 T cell receptor beta chains were all obtained from the same sample, sequenced in a study of T cell repertoires in cytomegalovirus infection. From the reads, TCRdb called clonotypes with MiXCR, one entry per CDR3 protein. The data contain 290,000 or so distinct CDR3 sequences, roughly a tenth of them singletons. Sample: PBMCs. The receptors were sampled from a human donor in good health (CMV status not recorded). Some clones in this sample may be carry-over from other donors' samples.

This clonotype came up many times. The J gene is TRBJ2-1, the V gene TRBV7-3; 10 bases line up with TRBD2. Germline V CDR1 and CDR2: SGHTA, FQGTGA. The CDR3 has 15 amino acids. J was trimmed by 10 bases and V by 2 bases; bases with no gene match: 8. The CDR3 DNA follows: TGTGCCAGCAGCTTAGTGGCCAGCGGGGGGGCCGAGCAGTTCTTC. As protein: CASSLVASGGAEQFF.

This clonotype was seen at least ten times. The chain uses TRBV7-2 and TRBJ2-5; D is perhaps TRBD2 (7 bases). The V gene lost 3 bases and the J gene lost 4 bases, with 15 bases spanning the gap. The CDR3 runs to 15 residues. Germline V gives CDR1 SGHTA, CDR2 FQGNSA. CDR3 amino acids: CASSFSTGGGETQYF. DNA of the CDR3: TGTGCCAGCAGCTTCTCCACGGGGGGCGGAGAGACCCAGTACTTC.